One and the same sample provided the 30 T cell receptor beta chains below, sequenced in a study of blood T cell repertoires in COVID-19. TCRdb's table, derived via immunoSEQ multiplex PCR, lists solely in-frame clones and lacks some. The sample has about 140,000 clones; roughly 84% are singletons. The sequencing sample was made of PBMCs or T cells enriched from blood (not recorded which). The receptors shown here come from a man between 65 and 85 years old who had been exposed to COVID-19.

This chain uses TRBV7-9 with TRBJ1-4; tentative D call: TRBD1 (5 bases). CDR3 length: 15 amino acids. Trimming removed 0 bases from V and 10 bases from J, with 15 bases in between. CDR1 and CDR2 (germline): SEHNR, FQNEAQ (reference sequence). The chain's CDR3 is CASSLAGATSGKLFF. As DNA, the CDR3 is TGTGCCAGCAGCTTAGCAGGGGCGACATCTGGAAAACTGTTTTTT.

This clone appeared a single time. The rearrangement links TRBV28 to TRBJ2-1; 8 bases line up with TRBD1. This CDR3 region has 16 residues. Trimming removed 5 bases from V and 4 bases from J; junction bases left unmatched: 10. From germline, CDR1 is MDHEN and CDR2 SYDVKM. CDR3 bases: TGTGCCAGCAGTGCATACCGGGACAGGAATTACAATGAGCAGTTCTTC. Protein: CASSAYRDRNYNEQFF.

This clone was counted only a few times. This chain connects TRBV19 to TRBJ1-2; D may be TRBD1 (5 bases). Trimming shortened V by 5 bases and J by 8 bases, and 24 bases separated the two germline ends. The CDR3 has 16 residues. Germline CDR1 is LNHDA and CDR2 is SQIVND (reference sequence). The CDR3 sequence is CASSPPRQGVFWGYTF. The DNA for the CDR3 is TGTGCCAGTAGTCCCCCAAGGCAGGGCGTCTTCTGGGGCTACACCTTC.

The chain employs TRBV5-5 and TRBJ2-3; 7 bases agree with TRBD1. Trimming cost V 0 bases and J 5 bases; bases outside gene matches: 6. There are 15 residues in the CDR3. Germline loops: CDR1 SGHKS, CDR2 YYEKEE (reference sequence). The CDR3 DNA sequence: TGTGCCAGCAGCTTGGAGGACAGGTCCCAAGATACGCAGTATTTT. It codes for CASSLEDRSQDTQYF.

The chain combines TRBV29-1 with TRBJ2-1; 7 nucleotides match TRBD1. This CDR3 contains 13 residues. Germline V gene data show CDR1 as SQVTM and CDR2 as ANQGSEA. After removal of 4 bases from V and 6 bases from J, the junction contained 6 bases not matched to a gene. The CDR3 DNA reads TGCAGCGTTGCCACAGGGGCGGGCAATGAGCAGTTCTTC. It encodes CSVATGAGNEQFF.

The V and J genes are TRBV5-1 and TRBJ1-1, with 7 bases matching TRBD1. CDR1 and CDR2 (germline): SGHRS, YFSETQ. The junction had 7 bases not matched to a gene; V was cut back by 4 bases and J by 1 base. There are 15 residues in the CDR3. CDR3 sequence (DNA): TGCGCCAGCAGCCCCCCGGGACAGAAGAACACTGAAGCTTTCTTT. Encoded protein: CASSPPGQKNTEAFF.

The genes are TRBV12-3 or TRBV12-4 and TRBJ2-7, with D perhaps matching TRBD2 (5 bases). This CDR3 is 12 amino acids long. Trimming removed 4 bases at V and 4 bases at J, with 8 bases between. The CDR3 region has the DNA TGTGCCAGCAGTTCCAGACTATACGAGCAGTACTTC. Protein product: CASSSRLYEQYF.

The J gene is TRBJ1-4, the V gene TRBV28; 12 bases match TRBD1. Germline CDR1 and CDR2: MDHEN and SYDVKM. The CDR3 is 17 residues long. The V and J ends lost 6 bases and 3 bases, in that order; junction bases with no gene match: 8. The DNA of the CDR3 is TGTGCCAGCAGCCAACCGGGACAGGGGGCGTCTAATGAAAAACTGTTTTTT. It is translated as CASSQPGQGASNEKLFF.

This chain uses TRBV7-9 with TRBJ2-1; 8 nucleotides agree with TRBD2. The CDR3 is 15 amino acids. V was clipped by 0 bases and J by 4 bases; unmatched bases: 2. Germline CDR1 reads SEHNR; CDR2 reads FQNEAQ (reference sequence). CDR3 nucleotide sequence: TGTGCCAGCAGCTTAGCACTAGCGGTATACAATGAGCAGTTCTTC. It yields the protein CASSLALAVYNEQFF.

This clone was recorded a few times. This may arise from a read error, as a much more abundant clone is one base away. This rearrangement joins TRBV7-2 to TRBJ1-1, with no clear D. The CDR3 spans 12 residues. In germline, CDR1 is SGHTA, CDR2 FQGNSA. V was clipped by 5 bases and J by 1 base, with 5 bases between them. The CDR3 region is CASSPRNTEAFF. CDR3 nucleotides: TGTGCCAGCAGCCCCCGGAACACTGAAGCTTTCTTT.

J is TRBJ2-7 and V is TRBV28; D gene ambiguous. Germline CDR1 MDHEN, CDR2 SYDVKM. V was shortened by 5 bases and J by 7 bases, with 18 bases between the two germline ends. The CDR3 is 14 residues long. CDR3 nucleotide sequence: TGTGCCAGCAGTACCGGCTCCTTCTCTAGGGAGCAGTACTTC. Amino acid sequence: CASSTGSFSREQYF.

The chain uses TRBV25-1 and TRBJ2-5; 8 bases align to TRBD2. The junction had 9 bases not matched to a gene; V was cut back by 7 bases and J by 2 bases. CDR1 is MGHDK, CDR2 SYGVNS, per germline. The CDR3 covers 15 residues. Here the CDR3 reads CASISGTGWQETQYF. CDR3 in DNA: TGTGCCAGCATTAGCGGGACTGGGTGGCAAGAGACCCAGTACTTC.

CDR3 nucleotide sequence: TGTGCCAGCAGCTTGGCCGGGAAACGTGTCTCCGATACGCAGTATTTT. Its translation is CASSLAGKRVSDTQYF. V usage is TRBV5-6 and J usage is TRBJ2-3; D may be TRBD2 (5 bases). The CDR3 totals 16 residues. Germline CDR1 is SGHDT and CDR2 is YYEEEE. The V and J ends lost 0 bases and 6 bases respectively, with 17 bases between them.

This rearrangement joins TRBV5-4 to TRBJ1-3, with 10 bases that match TRBD1. V was pared by 3 bases and J by 0 bases, with 6 bases of the junction left unmatched. The CDR3 spans 17 residues. From germline, CDR1 is SGHNT and CDR2 YYREEE (reference sequence). The CDR3 loop reads CASSWTGTGVSGNTIYF. CDR3 nucleotides: TGTGCCAGCAGCTGGACCGGGACAGGGGTCTCTGGAAACACCATATATTTT.

The chain uses TRBV28 and TRBJ1-2; 8 nucleotides agree with TRBD1. V dropped 4 bases and J dropped 6; count of bases not matched to a gene: 10. CDR1 MDHEN and CDR2 SYDVKM come from the germline V gene. CDR3 length equals 15 residues. This CDR3 is CASSSPGGAPDGYTF. The CDR3 coding sequence is TGTGCCAGCAGTTCACCAGGGGGCGCCCCGGATGGCTACACCTTC.

The chain employs TRBV19 and TRBJ1-5; perhaps TRBD1 as D (5 bases). This CDR3 is built from 15 residues. Germline-derived CDR1 and CDR2 are LNHDA and SQIVND (reference sequence). Trimming stripped 1 base from V and 7 bases from J, with 14 bases between. The CDR3 region is CASSIGSGSRQPQHF. In DNA, the CDR3 is TGTGCCAGTAGTATAGGTTCAGGGTCGCGACAGCCCCAGCATTTT.

V gene TRBV21-1 combines with J gene TRBJ2-1; TRBD2 reflects the table's D call only, with no check against the DNA. TRBV21-1 is given as a pseudogene. The CDR3 runs to 14 residues. The CDR3 region is CASFLGRGSNEQFF. The CDR3 DNA reads TGTGCCAGCTTCCTCGGCCGGGGATCCAATGAGCAGTTCTTC.

The genes are TRBV5-1 and TRBJ2-1, with a possible D match to TRBD2 (5 bases). In germline, CDR1 is SGHRS, CDR2 YFSETQ. Trimming left V 7 bases short and J 5 bases short, with 16 bases between. This CDR3 is built from 14 residues. Here the CDR3 reads CASQMGAANNEQFF. CDR3 nucleotides: TGCGCCAGCCAAATGGGAGCGGCAAACAATGAGCAGTTCTTC.

V is TRBV5-4 and J is TRBJ2-2; 14 nucleotides align to TRBD2. Germline V gives CDR1 SGHNT, CDR2 YYREEE (reference sequence). The CDR3 runs to 16 residues. Germline trimming cut 3 bases from V and 8 bases from J; bases unmatched to any gene: 6. The CDR3 region is CASSSGLAGAWGELFF. CDR3 sequence (DNA): TGTGCCAGCAGCTCGGGACTAGCGGGAGCATGGGGGGAGCTGTTTTTT. The full variable domain, its missing parts supplied by reference TRBV5-4 and TRBJ2-2, is ETGVTQSPTHLIKTRGQQVTLRCSSQSGHNTVSWYQQALGQGPQFIFQYYREEENGRGNFPPRFSGLQFPNYSSELNVNALELDDSALYLCASSSGLAGAWGELFFGEGSRLTVL.

This chain joins TRBV6-2 or TRBV6-3 and TRBJ2-1; 11 bases match TRBD1. Unmatched junction bases numbered 8, after V lost 4 bases and J lost 0 bases. The CDR3 consists of 18 residues. Germline loops: CDR1 MNHEY, CDR2 SVGEGT. CDR3 sequence reads: CASSFGTGGISSYNEQFF. The CDR3 coding sequence is TGTGCCAGCAGTTTTGGGACAGGGGGTATTAGCTCCTACAATGAGCAGTTCTTC.

V is TRBV13 and J is TRBJ1-1; no definite D call. Germline assignment: CDR1 PRHDT and CDR2 FYEKMQ (reference sequence). The ends were cut back, 6 bases at V and 1 base at J, with 12 bases in the middle. This CDR3 has 14 residues. The CDR3 bases are TGTGCCAGCAGGCTGCGACTACAGAACACTGAAGCTTTCTTT. Translated, it gives CASRLRLQNTEAFF.

The V gene is TRBV30, the J gene TRBJ1-3, with D unclear. The CDR3 totals 11 residues. Between the trimmed V and J ends, which lost 0 bases and 12 bases, there was a span of 9 bases. Germline lookup yields CDR1 GTSNPN and CDR2 SVGIG (reference sequence). CDR3 sequence reads: CAWSVGGHIYF. CDR3 nucleotides: TGTGCCTGGAGTGTGGGAGGCCACATATATTTT.

A remark on this clone: The conserved closing phenylalanine or tryptophan is absent in this CDR3, likely reflecting a read error. It is unclear where the CDR3 begins or ends on the DNA, so no DNA is shown, and the CDR3 is as TCRdb lists it. The chain joins TRBV7-9 to TRBJ1-1; the listed D gene, TRBD1, was not tested against the DNA. The CDR3 totals 10 residues, both ends included. Germline V gene data show CDR1 as SEHNR and CDR2 as FQNEAQ (reference sequence). CDR3 in amino acids: CASSLDWGRR.

The J gene is TRBJ2-1, the V gene TRBV5-8, with a weak D call TRBD1 (6 bases). Trimming stripped 7 bases from V and 7 bases from J, with 21 bases between. Germline CDR1 reads SGHTS; CDR2 reads YDEGEE. The CDR3 is 15 residues long. CDR3 in DNA: TGTGCCAGCCGATCAGCCAGGGGTTCTCGAAATGAGCAGTTCTTC. Translating it yields CASRSARGSRNEQFF. Drawing the rest from reference TRBV5-8 and TRBJ2-1, the complete variable domain is EAGVTQSPTHLIKTRGQQATLRCSPISGHTSVYWYQQALGLGLQFLLWYDEGEERNRGNFPPRFSGRQFPNYSSELNVNALELEDSALYLCASRSARGSRNEQFFGPGTRLTVL.

V usage is TRBV27 and J usage is TRBJ1-2; D is perhaps TRBD1 (5 bases). Germline CDR1 reads MNHEY; CDR2 reads SMNVEV (reference sequence). This CDR3 has 15 residues. V was shortened by 3 bases and J by 3 bases, with 14 bases between the two germline ends. CDR3 region: CASSFRRDWYYGYTF. CDR3 sequence (DNA): TGTGCCAGCAGTTTCCGCCGGGACTGGTACTATGGCTACACCTTC.

The chain couples TRBV4-3 to TRBJ1-2, with 9 bases matching TRBD1. The CDR3 has 15 residues. The J segment lost 5 bases and the V segment lost 0 bases, leaving 4 bases of the junction unmatched. Germline V gene sequence: CDR1 LGHNA, CDR2 YSLEER. The CDR3 bases are TGCGCCAGCAGCCAAGAGACCGGGACAGGGTATGGCTACACCTTC. Translating gives CASSQETGTGYGYTF.

This rearrangement joins TRBV9 to TRBJ2-1; either TRBD1 or TRBD2 may fit D (7 bases each). The V gene lost 4 bases and the J gene lost 2 bases, with 13 bases spanning the gap. CDR1 is SGDLS, CDR2 YYNGEE, per germline. CDR3 size: 15 residues. Here the CDR3 reads CASSLGRGPYNEQFF. CDR3 nucleotide sequence: TGTGCCAGCAGCCTAGGGAGGGGGCCCTACAATGAGCAGTTCTTC.

This chain connects TRBV3-1 (or the pseudogene TRBV3-2) to TRBJ2-2, with 15 bases identical to TRBD2. The V gene end was trimmed by 3 bases and the J gene end by 4 bases; junction bases not matched to a gene: 3. Germline V gene data show CDR1 as LGHDT and CDR2 as YNNKEL (reference sequence). This CDR3 is built from 17 residues. This chain's CDR3 is CASSQGGLAGGTGELFF. In DNA, the CDR3 is TGTGCCAGCAGCCAGGGGGGACTAGCGGGAGGCACCGGGGAGCTGTTTTTT.

The rearrangement joins TRBV11-3 to TRBJ2-6; D perhaps matches TRBD1 (6 bases). This CDR3 spans 15 amino acids. Germline CDR1 is SGHNT and CDR2 is YENEEA. V gave up 5 bases and J gave up 1 base, with 9 bases separating them. The CDR3 nucleotides read TGTGCCAGCAGCCCTGGGACATCTGGGGCCAACGTCCTGACTTTC. Its translation: CASSPGTSGANVLTF.

The chain links TRBV5-6 to TRBJ1-2; D uncertain. CDR1 SGHDT and CDR2 YYEEEE come from the germline V gene. CDR3 length equals 15 residues. V lost 4 bases to trimming and J lost 3 bases, with 16 bases between them. The CDR3 DNA reads TGTGCCAGCAGCCGTACACTAAGTACCTACTATGGCTACACCTTC. Translation gives CASSRTLSTYYGYTF.